What follows are 5 T cell receptor beta chains derived from one specimen sequenced in a study of blood T cell repertoires in COVID-19. Sequencing used immunoSEQ multiplex PCR; TCRdb keeps in-frame clones, though not all of them. This sample carries about 95,000 clones, over 75% of them seen once, and the ten largest clones take 25%. The sample consisted of peripheral blood. The receptors were sampled from a man older than 75 with active or convalescent COVID-19.

V and J are TRBV3-1 (or the pseudogene TRBV3-2) and TRBJ2-2; a possible D gene is TRBD2 (5 bases). V lost 1 base, J lost 2 bases, and 8 bases lay in between. Germline CDR1 reads LGHDT; CDR2 reads YNNKEL (reference sequence). The CDR3 extends over 15 amino acids. The CDR3 bases are TGTGCCAGCAGCCAAGGGCTAGCCAACACCGGGGAGCTGTTTTTT. Translation gives CASSQGLANTGELFF.

This clone was counted once. This chain connects TRBV10-3 to TRBJ2-3; possibly TRBD1 for D (5 bases). V was cut by 2 bases and J by 0 bases, with 18 bases left in between. CDR3 length equals 18 residues. The germline V gene encodes CDR1 ENHRY and CDR2 SYGVKD. The CDR3 DNA is TGTGCCATCAGTGAGGGGGCCGTTTTTAAAGCTAGCACAGATACGCAGTATTTT. Its protein is CAISEGAVFKASTDTQYF.

This sequence joins TRBV28 and TRBJ1-4, with a possible D match to TRBD1 (5 bases). Germline V gene lookup returns CDR1 MDHEN and CDR2 SYDVKM. Trimming removed 3 bases from V and 6 bases from J, with 14 bases in between. The CDR3 sequence is 15 residues long. CDR3 DNA sequence: TGTGCCAGCAGTTTGTTGGGGGGAACGGATGAAAAACTGTTTTTT. This codes for CASSLLGGTDEKLFF. The whole variable domain, remainder taken from reference TRBV28 and TRBJ1-4, is DVKVTQSSRYLVKRTGEKVFLECVQDMDHENMFWYRQDPGLGLRLIYFSYDVKMKEKGDIPEGYSVSREKKERFSLILESASTNQTSMYLCASSLLGGTDEKLFFGSGTQLSVL.

V is TRBV12-1 and J is TRBJ2-5; the DNA was not used to check the table's D call, TRBD1. TRBV12-1 is noted as a pseudogene. The length of the CDR3 is 17 residues. CDR3: CASSSGYRQGGQETQYF. CDR3 sequence (DNA): TGTGCCAGCAGCTCCGGCTATCGACAGGGAGGACAAGAGACCCAGTACTTC.

The chain joins TRBV19 to TRBJ1-5; maybe TRBD1 (5 bases). This CDR3 is built from 14 residues. CDR1 is LNHDA, CDR2 SQIVND, per germline (reference sequence). Trimming shortened V by 8 bases and J by 1 base, and 12 bases separated the two germline ends. CDR3 sequence: CASLVQGSNQPQHF. DNA for the CDR3: TGTGCCAGTCTAGTTCAGGGAAGCAATCAGCCCCAGCATTTT.